Listed below are T cell receptor beta chains from one sample, sequenced in a study of CD4+ T cells in melanoma. Sequenced by immunoSEQ multiplex PCR; TCRdb stores in-frame clones only, minus some. The data contain 52,000 or so clones, almost 70% of them singletons. The sequenced sample consisted of tumor tissue. These receptors all come from a human donor with melanoma. CDR3s include the opening cysteine and the closing phenylalanine or tryptophan.

V gene,J gene,CDR3 length,CDR3 protein
TRBV5-1,TRBJ2-3,13,CASSLFLGDTQYF
TRBV15,TRBJ2-5,11,CATSRDGTQYF
TRBV10-1,TRBJ2-3,14,CASRVGQCTDTQYF
TRBV6-1,TRBJ2-1,14,CASSEGLFRGTQFF
TRBV5-4,TRBJ1-4,19,CASSSRGRTSGTTNEKLFF
TRBV7-6,TRBJ2-2,19,CASSLDYLSLAGKSGELFF
TRBV14,TRBJ2-3,14,CASSQVGTTDTQYF
TRBV6-6,TRBJ1-3,14,CASSRGSSGNTIYF
TRBV2,TRBJ2-2,15,CASSEGTGPAGELFF
TRBV9,TRBJ2-7,14,CASSPTGISYEQYF
TRBV7-6,TRBJ2-4,13,CASSQMAKNIQYF
TRBV7-3,TRBJ2-7,14,CASSLAGGPYEQYF
TRBV6-4,TRBJ1-1,13,CASSDGENTEAFF
TRBV5-1,TRBJ2-3,15,CASGFVGFEADTQYF
TRBV6-5,TRBJ2-7,14,CASSPGQGLYEQYF
TRBV7-9,TRBJ2-7,15,CASSLAAGSSYEQYF
TRBV19,TRBJ2-1,15,CASSIGQGAYNEQFF
TRBV9,TRBJ2-4,14,CASSVAPQGDIQYF
TRBV10-3,TRBJ1-6,14,CAVRVGNYNSPLHF
TRBV7-6,TRBJ2-2,13,CASSRGGTGELFF
TRBV18,TRBJ2-1,13,CASSRTGDDEQFF